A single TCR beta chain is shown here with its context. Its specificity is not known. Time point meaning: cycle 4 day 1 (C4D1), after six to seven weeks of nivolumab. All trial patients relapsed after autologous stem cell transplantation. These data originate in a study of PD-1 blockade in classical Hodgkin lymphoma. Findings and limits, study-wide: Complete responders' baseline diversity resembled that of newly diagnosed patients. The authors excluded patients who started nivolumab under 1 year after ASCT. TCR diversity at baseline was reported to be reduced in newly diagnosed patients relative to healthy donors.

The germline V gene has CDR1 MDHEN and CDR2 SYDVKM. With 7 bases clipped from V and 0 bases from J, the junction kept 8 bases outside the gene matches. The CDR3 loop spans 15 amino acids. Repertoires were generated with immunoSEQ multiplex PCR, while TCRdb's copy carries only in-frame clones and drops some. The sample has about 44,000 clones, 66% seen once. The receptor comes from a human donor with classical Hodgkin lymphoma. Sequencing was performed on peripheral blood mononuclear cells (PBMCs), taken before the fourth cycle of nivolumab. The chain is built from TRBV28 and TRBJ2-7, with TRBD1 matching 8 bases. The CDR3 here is CASTSPGQASYEQYF. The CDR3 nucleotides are TGTGCCAGCACCTCTCCGGGACAGGCCTCCTACGAGCAGTACTTC.